One T cell receptor beta chain is described in this entry. V lost 5 bases to trimming and J lost 4 bases; unmatched junction nucleotides: 7. The CDR3 runs to 15 residues. CDR1 is SGHTA and CDR2 is FQGNSA in the germline V gene. Profiled with immunoSEQ multiplex PCR; TCRdb holds only in-frame clones, not every one. This sample has fewer than 80,000 clones, with 85% found just once. This specimen comes from a study of OX40 agonist ivuxolimab in advanced cancers. The chain is built from TRBV7-2 and TRBJ2-1; 8 bases fit TRBD1. The sequence came from an adult with an advanced solid tumor such as melanoma, head and neck, liver or kidney cancer. The sample in question was CD4+ or CD8+ T cells sorted from blood, obtained in a trial of the OX40 agonist ivuxolimab. CDR3 region: CASSQGQGTYNEQFF. The CDR3 DNA reads as TGTGCCAGCAGCCAAGGACAGGGAACATACAATGAGCAGTTCTTC.